Sequencing of this T cell receptor (beta chain) was carried out in a study of human T cells and chemical hapten exposure. In the study overall: Minor volume differences among pooled libraries chiefly drove per-sample TCR yield variation.

Individual cDNA molecules had unique molecular identifiers attached to them by the library. TCRdb redid the calling of the RACE reads with MiXCR, one entry per CDR3 protein. The data hold about 79,000 distinct CDR3 sequences, with around 8.7% observed a single time. CDR1 and CDR2 from the germline V gene are SGHTA and FQGTGA. Losses at the gene ends were 2 bases for V and 5 bases for J; bases not matched to a gene: 5. This CDR3 is built from 14 residues. As for time point: healthy volunteer bleed at 6 weeks. Blood, whole and unfractionated, served as the source for total RNA extraction. V and J are TRBV7-3 and TRBJ1-1, with 7 positions matching TRBD1. The clonotype comes from a male donor in good health. Some clones in this sample may be carry-over from other donors' samples. Sequencing was done on a sample of whole blood. The CDR3 coding sequence is TGTGCCAGCAGCTTACAGGGGGGGGAGACTGAAGCTTTCTTT. Translated: CASSLQGGETEAFF.